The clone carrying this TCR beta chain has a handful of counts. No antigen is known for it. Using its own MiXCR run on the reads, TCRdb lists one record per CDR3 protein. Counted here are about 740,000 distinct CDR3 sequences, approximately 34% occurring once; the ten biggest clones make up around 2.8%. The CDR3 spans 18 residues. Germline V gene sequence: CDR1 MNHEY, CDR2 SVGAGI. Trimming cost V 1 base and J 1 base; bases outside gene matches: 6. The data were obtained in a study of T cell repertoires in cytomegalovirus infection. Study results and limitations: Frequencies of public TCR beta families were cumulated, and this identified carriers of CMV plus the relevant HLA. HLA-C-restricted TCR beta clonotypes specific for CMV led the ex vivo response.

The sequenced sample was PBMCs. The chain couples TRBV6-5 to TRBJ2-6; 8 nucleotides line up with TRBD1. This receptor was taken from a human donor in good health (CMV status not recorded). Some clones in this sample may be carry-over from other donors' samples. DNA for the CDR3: TGTGCCAGCAGTTACTACGGACAGGGTAGATCTGGGGCCAACGTCCTGACTTTC. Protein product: CASSYYGQGRSGANVLTF.